The 23 T cell receptor beta chains below all came from one sample that was sequenced in a study of cytomegalovirus exposure and HLA in healthy donors. In the PCR, 60 Vbeta and 13 Jbeta primers were used. The assay was immunoSEQ multiplex PCR, and TCRdb's table has in-frame clones only and misses some. The table has some 120,000 clones, around 67% seen once. Sequencing was done on a sample of PBMCs. Receptors were obtained from a woman aged 40 to 50 in good health and CMV-seronegative.

With respect to this clone: At one of its ends the junction is not consistent with the germline gene, which may arise from a read error. The chain employs TRBV7-9 and TRBJ2-7, with TRBD1 as a possible D gene (6 bases). Germline CDR1 SEHNR, CDR2 FQNEAQ (reference sequence). CDR3 length equals 15 residues. The CDR3 coding sequence is TGTTCCAGCAGCTTAGCGTGGGACATTAACTACGAGCAGTACTTC. This gives the protein CSSSLAWDINYEQYF.

This clone was counted only a few times. The rearrangement links TRBV9 to TRBJ1-3; 7 bases are shared with TRBD1. V shed 4 bases and J 0 bases; nucleotides not matched to a gene: 13. The germline gives CDR1 SGDLS, CDR2 YYNGEE. The CDR3 extends over 18 amino acids. The CDR3 is CASSLQAGTESSGNTIYF. In nucleotides, the CDR3 is TGTGCCAGCAGCCTTCAAGCCGGGACAGAGAGCTCTGGAAACACCATATATTTT.

This chain uses TRBV7-2 with TRBJ1-1; tentatively, D is TRBD1 (6 bases). Germline lookup yields CDR1 SGHTA and CDR2 FQGNSA. V was clipped by 2 bases and J by 2 bases, with 9 bases between them. The CDR3 sequence is 14 residues long. The CDR3 sequence is CASSLRQENTEAFF. Written as DNA, the CDR3 is TGTGCCAGCAGCTTAAGACAGGAAAACACTGAAGCTTTCTTT. The variable domain in full, completed from reference TRBV7-2 and TRBJ1-1, reads GAGVSQSPSNKVTEKGKDVELRCDPISGHTALYWYRQSLGQGLEFLIYFQGNSAPDKSGLPSDRFSAERTGGSVSTLTIQRTQQEDSAVYLCASSLRQENTEAFFGQGTRLTVV.

The genes are TRBV28 and TRBJ1-2; 7 bases line up with TRBD1. Germline values: CDR1 MDHEN, CDR2 SYDVKM. The CDR3 is made up of 15 amino acids. V shed 2 bases and J 4 bases; nucleotides not matched to a gene: 7. This CDR3 is CASSLAQGTVYGYTF. The CDR3 DNA reads TGTGCCAGCAGTTTAGCACAGGGGACGGTCTATGGCTACACCTTC.

The chain is built from TRBV11-1 and TRBJ1-1; weak D call: TRBD1 (5 bases). Trimming cost V 5 bases and J 0 bases, with 13 bases left between them. Germline-derived CDR1 and CDR2 are SGHAT and FQDESV (reference sequence). The CDR3 runs to 15 residues. CDR3 DNA sequence: TGTGCCAGCAGCCGATCCCGACAGTTGAACACTGAAGCTTTCTTT. This gives the protein CASSRSRQLNTEAFF.

V usage is TRBV28 and J usage is TRBJ2-7; D gene uncertain. The ends were cut back, 2 bases at V and 6 bases at J, with 11 bases in the middle. Germline V gene sequence: CDR1 MDHEN, CDR2 SYDVKM. The CDR3 runs to 13 residues. DNA for the CDR3: TGTGCCAGCAGTTTAGTGTCCGGTCTCGAGCAGTACTTC. As protein: CASSLVSGLEQYF.

A word on this clone: One end of the junction is discordant with germline, which a read error may explain. This chain uses TRBV7-7 with TRBJ2-1; the match to TRBD2 covers 12 bases. This CDR3 spans 19 amino acids. Germline V gene lookup returns CDR1 SSHAT and CDR2 FNYEAQ (reference sequence). CDR3 nucleotide sequence: TGTGCTAGCAGCTTACAGTCTCTAGCGGGAGGGTTCTCCTACAATGAGCAGTTCTTC. Its translation: CASSLQSLAGGFSYNEQFF. The whole variable domain, filled in from reference TRBV7-7 and TRBJ2-1, reads GAGVSQSPRYKVTKRGQDVTLRCDPISSHATLYWYQQALGQGPEFLTYFNYEAQPDKSGLPSDRFSAERPEGSISTLTIQRTEQRDSAMYRCASSLQSLAGGFSYNEQFFGPGTRLTVL.

V and J are TRBV27 and TRBJ2-7; D is perhaps TRBD2 (7 bases). CDR1 is MNHEY, CDR2 SMNVEV, per germline (reference sequence). The CDR3 extends over 14 amino acids. The V gene lost 3 bases and the J gene lost 2 bases, with 11 bases spanning the gap. In DNA form, the CDR3 reads TGTGCCAGCAGTTTGGGGGGGCATACCTACGAGCAGTACTTC. Translation: CASSLGGHTYEQYF.

CDR3 region: CARKKVGLVDHVLTF. CDR3 bases: TGTGCCAGAAAAAAAGTGGGACTAGTTGACCACGTCCTGACTTTC. The chain links TRBV21-1 to TRBJ2-6; TRBD2 is taken as the D call from the table, unchecked against the DNA. TRBV21-1 is a documented pseudogene. CDR3 size: 15 residues.

This sequence joins TRBV5-6 and TRBJ1-2; TRBD1 might be the D (5 bases). The length of the CDR3 is 13 residues. The V and J ends lost 1 base and 4 bases respectively, with 8 bases between them. CDR1 is SGHDT, CDR2 YYEEEE, per germline. DNA of the CDR3: TGTGCCAGCAGCTTGACCCAGGGCTATGGCTACACCTTC. Protein sequence: CASSLTQGYGYTF.

For this clone: Other DNA sequences in this sample translate to the same CDR3. The chain recombines TRBV7-9 with TRBJ2-3, with D uncertain. V shed 2 bases and J shed 4 bases, with 7 bases lying between them. This CDR3 is built from 13 residues. The germline V gene has CDR1 SEHNR and CDR2 FQNEAQ (reference sequence). The CDR3 reads CASSLTGADTQYF. As DNA, the CDR3 is TGTGCCAGCAGCTTAACCGGAGCAGATACGCAGTATTTT.

This clone was picked up a small number of times. J is TRBJ1-1 and V is TRBV9, with D perhaps matching TRBD1 (6 bases). The germline V gene has CDR1 SGDLS and CDR2 YYNGEE. The V and J ends lost 0 bases and 0 bases respectively, with 12 bases between them. This CDR3 is 16 amino acids long. CDR3: CASSVAQDSLNTEAFF. The CDR3 nucleotides are TGTGCCAGCAGCGTAGCCCAGGACAGCCTGAACACTGAAGCTTTCTTT. The complete variable domain, with remaining parts taken from reference TRBV9 and TRBJ1-1, reads DSGVTQTPKHLITATGQRVTLRCSPRSGDLSVYWYQQSLDQGLQFLIQYYNGEERAKGNILERFSAQQFPDLHSELNLSSLELGDSALYFCASSVAQDSLNTEAFFGQGTRLTVV.

V is TRBV18 and J is TRBJ2-1; D possibly corresponds to TRBD2 (6 bases). Per the germline V gene, CDR1 is KGHSH and CDR2 is LQKENI. This CDR3 contains 14 residues. Deletions cut 2 bases from V and 7 bases from J, with 12 bases between. This CDR3 is CASSPGTGENEQFF. CDR3 bases: TGTGCCAGCTCACCAGGTACGGGGGAAAATGAGCAGTTCTTC.

The V and J genes are TRBV29-1 and TRBJ1-1; TRBD1 aligns across 9 bases. The V gene end was trimmed by 8 bases and the J gene end by 0 bases; junction bases not matched to a gene: 7. This CDR3 spans 14 amino acids. Germline CDR1 SQVTM, CDR2 ANQGSEA. CDR3 amino acids: CSLQGAGMNTEAFF. CDR3 DNA sequence: TGCAGCTTACAGGGGGCCGGGATGAACACTGAAGCTTTCTTT.

The rearrangement joins TRBV19 to TRBJ1-1; 7 bases agree with TRBD1. Per germline, CDR1 LNHDA and CDR2 SQIVND (reference sequence). Germline trimming cut 5 bases from V and 0 bases from J; bases unmatched to any gene: 6. The CDR3 has 15 residues. The CDR3 DNA reads as TGTGCCAGTAGTTGGGGACAGACTATGAACACTGAAGCTTTCTTT. The encoded protein is CASSWGQTMNTEAFF.

J is TRBJ1-5 and V is TRBV12-5; 7 bases fit TRBD1. V was pared by 9 bases and J by 0 bases, with 2 bases of the junction left unmatched. The CDR3 is 13 residues long. In germline, CDR1 is LGHNT, CDR2 FRNRAP. DNA of the CDR3: TGTGCTAGCACAGGGGATAGCAATCAGCCCCAGCATTTT. This gives the protein CASTGDSNQPQHF.

The gene calls are TRBV7-8 and TRBJ1-5; possibly TRBD1 for D (6 bases). CDR1 and CDR2 (germline): SGHVS, FQNEAQ. There are 14 residues in the CDR3. Trimming removed 3 bases at V and 7 bases at J, with 13 bases between. This CDR3 is CASSFQGMDQPQHF. The CDR3 nucleotides read TGTGCCAGCAGCTTTCAGGGGATGGACCAGCCCCAGCATTTT. The whole variable domain, remainder taken from reference TRBV7-8 and TRBJ1-5, is GAGVSQSPRYKVAKRGQDVALRCDPISGHVSLFWYQQALGQGPEFLTYFQNEAQLDKSGLPSDRFFAERPEGSVSTLKIQRTQQEDSAVYLCASSFQGMDQPQHFGDGTRLSIL.

This sequence joins TRBV7-2 and TRBJ2-3, with D possibly matching TRBD2 (5 bases). The ends were cut back, 5 bases at V and 2 bases at J, with 20 bases in the middle. This CDR3 comprises 17 residues. Per the germline V gene, CDR1 is SGHTA and CDR2 is FQGNSA. CDR3 sequence: CASSPQLGEGPTDTQYF. The CDR3 coding sequence is TGTGCCAGCAGCCCACAGCTCGGAGAGGGTCCCACAGATACGCAGTATTTT. The full variable domain, its missing parts supplied by reference TRBV7-2 and TRBJ2-3, is GAGVSQSPSNKVTEKGKDVELRCDPISGHTALYWYRQSLGQGLEFLIYFQGNSAPDKSGLPSDRFSAERTGGSVSTLTIQRTQQEDSAVYLCASSPQLGEGPTDTQYFGPGTRLTVL.

Regarding this clone: Other DNA variants within this sample encode the same CDR3. The chain employs TRBV19 and TRBJ2-1; 7 nucleotides align to TRBD2. The ends lost 1 base at V and 5 bases at J; junction bases unmatched: 2. In germline, CDR1 is LNHDA, CDR2 SQIVND (reference sequence). The length of the CDR3 is 14 residues. The CDR3 here is CASSIAGGHNEQFF. CDR3 coding DNA: TGTGCCAGTAGTATAGCGGGGGGTCACAATGAGCAGTTCTTC.

The rearrangement links TRBV7-9 to TRBJ2-7; no firm D call. V was pared by 1 base and J by 4 bases, with 5 bases between. The CDR3 contains 12 residues. From germline, CDR1 is SEHNR and CDR2 FQNEAQ (reference sequence). CDR3 DNA sequence: TGTGCCAGCAGCTTAGTTACTTACGAGCAGTACTTC. It translates to CASSLVTYEQYF.

This clone was seen once. The chain employs TRBV10-3 and TRBJ1-5, with no clear D. Trimming pared 10 bases from V and 6 bases from J, leaving 13 bases between. The V gene's germline CDR1 is ENHRY and CDR2 SYGVKD. This CDR3 region has 12 residues. CDR3 residues: CATGRVFQPQHF. DNA of the CDR3: TGTGCCACTGGGAGGGTATTTCAGCCCCAGCATTTT.

The chain is built from TRBV20-1 and TRBJ2-3; 7 bases are a match to TRBD1. With 3 bases clipped from V and 12 bases from J, the junction kept 6 bases outside the gene matches. The CDR3 is made up of 11 amino acids. Germline CDR1 DFQATT, CDR2 SNEGSKA (reference sequence). For the CDR3, the DNA is TGCAGTGCTAGTCCGGGACAGAGTCAGTATTTT. As protein: CSASPGQSQYF.

The rearrangement joins TRBV28 to TRBJ2-3; 7 bases are shared with TRBD2. CDR3 length: 12 amino acids. CDR1 and CDR2 from the germline V gene are MDHEN and SYDVKM. Germline trimming cut 8 bases from V and 6 bases from J; bases unmatched to any gene: 5. CDR3 DNA: TGTGCCAGCGGGGGGACTACCGATACGCAGTATTTT. This gives the protein CASGGTTDTQYF.